The 26 T cell receptor beta chains presented below share a single source sample, sequenced in a study of T cells in Graves' hyperthyroidism and ophthalmopathy. TCR beta CDR3 sequences were amplified from RNA transcripts. An initial round of RT-PCR targeting the TCR CDR3 relied on the HTBI primer set. A single record per CDR3 protein comes from TCRdb applying MiXCR to the multiplex PCR reads. The data hold more than 500,000 distinct CDR3 sequences, with roughly 14% observed a single time. The sequenced material came from blood. All receptors come from a woman in her thirties or forties with Graves' ophthalmopathy.

This clonotype was seen ten or more times. In DNA form, the CDR3 reads TGTGCCAGCGGAAGACAGGGACATTTAGCCAAAAACATTCAGTACTTC. Translation: CASGRQGHLAKNIQYF. V usage is TRBV2 and J usage is TRBJ2-4; 7 bases are shared with TRBD1. The CDR3 length is 16 residues. The J segment lost 0 bases and the V segment lost 8 bases, leaving 10 bases of the junction unmatched. The germline CDR1 and CDR2 sequences are SNHLY and FYNNEI.

This clonotype was observed at least ten times. The chain has TRBV28 and TRBJ1-5; D is unresolved. The CDR3 spans 14 residues. The germline V and J ends were trimmed by 0 bases and 2 bases, with 5 bases remaining between them. Germline CDR1 is MDHEN and CDR2 is SYDVKM. This CDR3 is CASSLWAGNQPQHF. The CDR3 nucleotides read TGTGCCAGCAGTTTATGGGCAGGCAATCAGCCCCAGCATTTT.

This clonotype was counted ten times or more. The rearrangement joins TRBV6-1 to TRBJ1-1; TRBD1 matches 9 bases. The CDR3 totals 14 residues. V lost 4 bases and J lost 5; bases outside the gene matches: 5. Germline CDR1 MNHNS, CDR2 SASEGT. The CDR3 nucleotides are TGTGCCAGCAGTGTACAGGGGGCGATGACTGAAGCTTTCTTT. It yields the protein CASSVQGAMTEAFF.

Many counts were recorded for this clonotype. This sequence joins TRBV20-1 and TRBJ2-3; 8 bases agree with TRBD1. In germline, CDR1 is DFQATT, CDR2 SNEGSKA (reference sequence). The CDR3 totals 13 residues. With V trimmed by 5 bases and J by 6 bases, 7 bases remained unmatched. CDR3 DNA sequence: TGCAGTGCTCAAGGACAGGGCTGGGATACGCAGTATTTT. Its translation: CSAQGQGWDTQYF.

This clonotype has at least ten counts. J is TRBJ2-5 and V is TRBV6-5; TRBD2 matches 11 bases. CDR3 size: 18 residues. Germline V CDR1 and CDR2: MNHEY, SVGAGI. Germline trimming cut 4 bases from V and 0 bases from J; bases unmatched to any gene: 10. The CDR3 spells CASSSRTSGLTYQETQYF. As DNA, the CDR3 is TGTGCCAGCAGTTCACGGACTAGCGGGCTAACTTACCAAGAGACCCAGTACTTC.

This clonotype was observed many times. V gene TRBV7-9 combines with J gene TRBJ2-4; no definite D call. CDR1 and CDR2 from the germline V gene are SEHNR and FQNEAQ (reference sequence). This CDR3 is built from 15 residues. Trimming pared 5 bases from V and 0 bases from J, leaving 11 bases between. CDR3 residues: CASSPQLSAKNIQYF. CDR3 nucleotides: TGTGCCAGCAGCCCCCAACTGTCAGCCAAAAACATTCAGTACTTC. Combining the CDR3 with reference TRBV7-9 and TRBJ2-4 gives the whole variable domain DTGVSQNPRHKITKRGQNVTFRCDPISEHNRLYWYRQTLGQGPEFLTYFQNEAQLEKSRLLSDRFSAERPKGSFSTLEIQRTEQGDSAMYLCASSPQLSAKNIQYFGAGTRLSVL.

This clonotype was seen repeatedly, ten times or more. The chain carries TRBV19 and TRBJ2-7, with D unresolved. The CDR3 loop spans 11 amino acids. Per the germline V gene, CDR1 is LNHDA and CDR2 is SQIVND (reference sequence). Deletions cut 5 bases from V and 6 bases from J, with 8 bases between. CDR3 loop: CASSSMVEQYF. The CDR3 nucleotides are TGTGCCAGTAGTTCCATGGTCGAGCAGTACTTC.

Ten or more counts support this clonotype. The chain couples TRBV2 to TRBJ1-3; TRBD1 matches 7 bases. CDR3 length: 15 residues. The V gene end was trimmed by 7 bases and the J gene end by 4 bases; junction bases not matched to a gene: 10. Germline CDR1 and CDR2: SNHLY and FYNNEI. Here the CDR3 DNA reads TGTGCCAGCAAGTCGGAAGGGGGCTCAGGAAACACCATATATTTT. Translated, it gives CASKSEGGSGNTIYF.

This clonotype was counted ten times or more. This sequence joins TRBV11-3 and TRBJ2-5; either TRBD1 or TRBD2 may supply D (5 bases each). Per the germline V gene, CDR1 is SGHNT and CDR2 is YENEEA. V was pared by 0 bases and J by 5 bases, with 10 bases between. The CDR3 sequence is 14 residues long. CDR3 sequence (DNA): TGTGCCAGCAGCTTAGACTCCTGGGGGGAGACCCAGTACTTC. Protein: CASSLDSWGETQYF.

This clonotype showed up many times. The chain is built from TRBV5-1 and TRBJ2-7; the match to TRBD2 covers 11 bases. The CDR3 loop spans 13 amino acids. V shed 7 bases, J shed 2 bases, and the junction held 2 bases outside the gene matches. Germline lookup yields CDR1 SGHRS and CDR2 YFSETQ. CDR3 coding DNA: TGCGCCAGCGCGACTAGCGGGACCTACGAGCAGTACTTC. This translates into CASATSGTYEQYF.

This clonotype has just a few counts. The rearrangement links TRBV3-1 to TRBJ2-3; 12 bases line up with TRBD2. V gave up 0 bases and J gave up 9 bases; unmatched junction bases: 1. The CDR3 is 14 residues long. Germline lookup yields CDR1 LGHDT and CDR2 YNNKEL (reference sequence). This CDR3 is CASSQEGTSGTQYF. DNA for the CDR3: TGTGCCAGCAGCCAAGAGGGGACTAGCGGGACGCAGTATTTT.

The chain employs TRBV6-2 or TRBV6-3 and TRBJ1-1, with 8 bases fitting TRBD1. CDR1 is MNHEY and CDR2 is SVGEGT in the germline V gene. The junction had 7 bases not matched to a gene; V was cut back by 6 bases and J by 1 base. The CDR3 consists of 15 residues. The CDR3 coding sequence is TGTGCCAGCAGAGACAGGGGAGGGGCGAACACTGAAGCTTTCTTT. This codes for CASRDRGGANTEAFF.

This clonotype was detected many times. The chain employs TRBV11-2 and TRBJ1-6; 11 nucleotides match TRBD1. The CDR3 spans 15 residues. Losses at the gene ends were 5 bases for V and 7 bases for J; bases not matched to a gene: 4. Germline V gene sequence: CDR1 SGHAT, CDR2 FQNNGV. The CDR3 region is CASSSGTGGNSPLHF. CDR3 DNA sequence: TGTGCCAGCAGCAGTGGGACAGGGGGGAATTCACCCCTCCACTTT. The variable domain in full, with the rest retrieved from reference TRBV11-2 and TRBJ1-6, is EAGVAQSPRYKIIEKRQSVAFWCNPISGHATLYWYQQILGQGPKLLIQFQNNGVVDDSQLPKDRFSAERLKGVDSTLKIQPAKLEDSAVYLCASSSGTGGNSPLHFGNGTRLTVT.

This clonotype occurred many times. The chain joins TRBV19 to TRBJ1-5, with D hard to call. This CDR3 spans 15 amino acids. The germline CDR1 and CDR2 sequences are LNHDA and SQIVND (reference sequence). Trimming cost V 3 bases and J 1 base, with 10 bases left between them. The CDR3 here is CASSIVRASNQPQHF. The CDR3 region has the DNA TGTGCCAGTAGTATCGTTAGGGCCAGCAATCAGCCCCAGCATTTT.

This clonotype was seen repeatedly, ten times or more. The V and J genes are TRBV9 and TRBJ2-5; D possibly corresponds to TRBD1 (6 bases). This CDR3 is 16 amino acids long. CDR1 and CDR2 (germline): SGDLS, YYNGEE. V dropped 3 bases and J dropped 0 bases, with 15 bases sitting between them. DNA for the CDR3: TGTGCCAGCAGCGCTACAGGGCTCAACTACCAAGAGACCCAGTACTTC. Its protein product is CASSATGLNYQETQYF.

The rearrangement joins TRBV11-2 to TRBJ2-7; TRBD2 agrees at 10 bases. J gave up 2 bases and V 2 bases, and 6 bases lay outside the gene matches. The CDR3 sequence is 16 residues long. Germline lookup yields CDR1 SGHAT and CDR2 FQNNGV. CDR3 in DNA: TGTGCCAGCAGCTTAAGAGAAGCGGGAGGGACCTACGAGCAGTACTTC. Residues: CASSLREAGGTYEQYF.

This clonotype was recorded at least ten times. The CDR3, as DNA: TGTGCCAGCAGCCCCCCTGGAGGGGACTATCAGCCCCAGCATTTT. Protein product: CASSPPGGDYQPQHF. The gene calls are TRBV28 and TRBJ1-5, with D perhaps matching TRBD1 (5 bases). Germline CDR1 reads MDHEN; CDR2 reads SYDVKM. The CDR3 has 15 amino acids. Trimming stripped 6 bases from V and 5 bases from J, with 17 bases between.

This clonotype was seen ten or more times. Mismatch with germline at one junction end may stem from a read error. The chain recombines TRBV25-1 with TRBJ1-5; D gene uncertain. The CDR3 consists of 15 residues. The germline CDR1 and CDR2 sequences are MGHDK and SYGVNS. CDR3 amino acids: CASSDPGLCNQPQHF. CDR3 sequence (DNA): TGTGCCAGTAGTGATCCGGGGTTATGCAATCAGCCCCAGCATTTT.

The chain is built from TRBV29-1 and TRBJ1-2; D unresolved. V was pared by 7 bases and J by 8 bases, with 17 bases between. The CDR3 totals 12 residues. Germline assignment: CDR1 SQVTM and CDR2 ANQGSEA. Here the CDR3 DNA reads TGCAGCGCGGTCCCCTGGGGTGGCGGCTACACCTTC. This codes for CSAVPWGGGYTF.

The sample holds many counts of this clonotype. The chain combines TRBV5-1 with TRBJ1-2; D gene uncertain. CDR1 and CDR2 (germline): SGHRS, YFSETQ. This CDR3 spans 14 amino acids. V lost 0 bases and J lost 2, with 8 bases in between. The CDR3 DNA is TGCGCCAGCAGCTTGGGGTACTCAAACTATGGCTACACCTTC. Translated: CASSLGYSNYGYTF.

This clonotype showed up many times. The rearrangement links TRBV27 to TRBJ2-5; 9 bases are shared with TRBD1. The CDR3 covers 14 residues. Germline assignment: CDR1 MNHEY and CDR2 SMNVEV (reference sequence). The junction had 6 bases not matched to a gene; V was cut back by 5 bases and J by 5 bases. CDR3 in DNA: TGTGCCAGCAGTGCCCTACAGGGGGCGGAGACCCAGTACTTC. Translation gives CASSALQGAETQYF.

This clonotype was seen at least ten times. Germline and junction disagree at one end, which may indicate a read error. The chain couples TRBV12-3 or TRBV12-4 to TRBJ1-1; TRBD1 aligns across 7 bases. The length of the CDR3 is 14 residues. This CDR3 reads CASSLNPGQVEAFF. In DNA form, the CDR3 reads TGTGCCAGCAGTTTAAATCCCGGACAGGTTGAAGCCTTCTTT.

The sample holds many counts of this clonotype. The chain employs TRBV6-1 and TRBJ1-2; D is unclear. The CDR3 is made up of 14 amino acids. Germline V CDR1 and CDR2: MNHNS, SASEGT. Trimming removed 6 bases at V and 5 bases at J, with 16 bases between. The DNA of the CDR3 is TGTGCCAGCAGGGACGCAGCGCTGTGGTATGGCTACACCTTC. Amino acid sequence: CASRDAALWYGYTF.

This clonotype was recorded a few times. This clone may be a read error of a much larger clone one base away. Here the CDR3 DNA reads TGTGCCAGCAGTTCACAACAGGGATGGCAGCCCCAGCATTTT. Encoded protein: CASSSQQGWQPQHF. V is TRBV28 and J is TRBJ1-5, with TRBD1 as a possible D gene (6 bases). V was cut by 4 bases and J by 7 bases, with 14 bases left in between. This CDR3 spans 14 amino acids. The V gene's germline CDR1 is MDHEN and CDR2 SYDVKM.

This clonotype has a count of ten or more. This chain uses TRBV20-1 with TRBJ2-2; perhaps D is TRBD1 or TRBD2 (7 bases each). The CDR3 spans 15 residues. V shed 2 bases and J shed 3 bases, with 13 bases lying between them. CDR1 is DFQATT and CDR2 is SNEGSKA in the germline V gene (reference sequence). CDR3 DNA sequence: TGCAGTGCTAGATACAGCGGGACAGACACCGGGGAGCTGTTTTTT. Translation gives CSARYSGTDTGELFF.

This clonotype has ten or more counts. J is TRBJ2-2 and V is TRBV2; 13 positions agree with TRBD2. The CDR3 covers 17 residues. Germline V CDR1 and CDR2: SNHLY, FYNNEI. The V segment lost 6 bases and the J segment 5 bases; nucleotides outside the gene matches: 9. The CDR3 DNA is TGTGCCAGCAGCCCCCGGACTAGCGGGAGCTATACCGGGGAGCTGTTTTTT. Its protein product is CASSPRTSGSYTGELFF.